This section outlines one TCR beta chain sequence together with its context. Its antigen is unknown. Assay used: immunoSEQ multiplex PCR; TCRdb lists only in-frame clones, some missing. The sample yields about 150,000 clones, about 81% seen once. CDR3 size: 15 residues. Trimming cost V 0 bases and J 8 bases, with 14 bases left between them. Germline V gene sequence: CDR1 KGHSH, CDR2 LQKENI. These data come from a study of T cell responses to AZD1222 COVID-19 vaccine. Study findings and constraints: Seropositive AZD1222 recipients at baseline numbered only five or six. Distributed over spike, vaccine-associated CD4 TCRs predominated at 160-218 and 743-854. No repertoire was sampled before or during the peak T cell response, only after it. Donors were chiefly white British, with a greater number of females, and clonal diversity was perhaps underestimated.

The sequence came from an adult in good health. The material was peripheral blood, obtained on day 0 of MenACWY control vaccination. The V call is TRBV18, the J call TRBJ2-1; a possible D gene is TRBD2 (6 bases). The CDR3 region has the DNA TGTGCCAGCTCACCACCTGGCTCGACTAGGGATGAGCAGTTCTTC. Its protein product is CASSPPGSTRDEQFF.